This T cell receptor (beta chain) was obtained from a study of T cells in Graves' hyperthyroidism and ophthalmopathy. Germline assignment: CDR1 ENHRY and CDR2 SYGVKD. V lost 6 bases, J lost 9 bases, and 18 bases lay in between. The CDR3 extends over 14 amino acids. Thyroid ultrasound, orbital computed tomography, clinical symptoms, and serum thyroxine and TRAb underpinned diagnoses. RNA transcripts yielded amplified TCR beta CDR3 regions. Carried out on the TCR CDR3, a first-round RT-PCR used the HTBI primer set. A single record per CDR3 protein comes from TCRdb applying MiXCR to the multiplex PCR reads. Of roughly 420,000 distinct CDR3 sequences detected, 15% to 18% appear once; the ten largest clones hold 7.5% to 9%.

The source material was blood. The rearrangement uses TRBV10-3 and TRBJ2-1; TRBD2 might be the D (5 bases). This receptor was taken from a woman younger than 35 with Graves' hyperthyroidism. CDR3 residues: CAIRGGSDFGEQFF. The CDR3 nucleotides read TGTGCCATCAGAGGAGGAAGCGACTTTGGTGAGCAGTTCTTC.